The text below deals with one T cell receptor (beta chain). Its antigen is undetermined. The data were obtained in a study of response to subunit inactivated influenza vaccine. Study-wide findings and caveats: With each seasonal influenza vaccination, the authors suggested, few new T cells are recruited.

One entry per CDR3 protein results from TCRdb running MiXCR on the RT-PCR reads. This sample yields about 610,000 distinct CDR3 sequences, of which 13% to 15% are seen a single time; 11% belongs to the top ten. Trimming removed 5 bases at V and 1 base at J, with 13 bases between. The CDR3 length is 15 residues. CDR1 and CDR2 from the germline V gene are LGHNA and YSLEER. The clonotype originates from a man in his fifties who received an inactivated influenza vaccine. The sample in question was PBMCs from blood, obtained roughly 12 days after vaccination. This chain links TRBV4-3 with TRBJ2-3, with no clear D. The CDR3 reads CASSRGGWGTDTQYF. The CDR3 bases are TGCGCCAGCAGCAGAGGTGGTTGGGGCACAGATACGCAGTATTTT.